The T cell receptor (beta chain) described here comes from a study of radiation and T cells in renal cell carcinoma. Study findings and constraints: Top tumor clonotypes rose in blood 2 weeks post-radiation, then contracted.

As concerns this clone: Antigen unknown.

The time point is: blood 4 weeks post-SBRT, at nephrectomy. The treatment: 15 Gy SBRT to primary tumor, nephrectomy 4 weeks later. Nephrectomy followed 15 Gy stereotactic body radiation by 4 weeks. The tumor was a clear cell renal cell carcinoma. Germline V CDR1 and CDR2: MRHNA, SNTAGT. The CDR3 is 15 amino acids. Deletions cut 6 bases from V and 0 bases from J, with 13 bases between. This table comes from immunoSEQ multiplex PCR, and its TCRdb copy is limited to in-frame clones, with some not included. The sample contains 60,000 or so clones, roughly 80% of which appear only once. The chain carries TRBV6-4 and TRBJ2-3; D is perhaps TRBD1 or TRBD2 (6 bases each). This TCR derives from a man aged 55-75 years with renal cell carcinoma. Sequenced here: blood, sampled from a patient whose treatment included radiotherapy and nephrectomy. The CDR3 region has the DNA TGTGCCAGCAGCGGGGGCGTTTCTAGCACAGATACGCAGTATTTT. The encoded protein is CASSGGVSSTDTQYF.